The 2 T cell receptor beta chains listed next were all sequenced from one sample in a study of beta chain features in type 1 diabetes. General observations from the study: Researchers report that Type 1 diabetes patients had moderately but significantly shorter TCRB CDR3s across all four CD4+ subsets.

Reverse transcribing all isolated RNA meant expressed TCRB transcripts were sequenced. Profiled with immunoSEQ multiplex PCR; TCRdb holds only in-frame clones, not every one. The table has 550,000 to 850,000 clones, roughly 12% seen once. Antigen specificity for these receptors is unknown. The sample was naive CD4+ T cells from blood. All receptors come from a man in his late teens or twenties with type 1 diabetes.

This clone has a handful of counts. This rearrangement joins TRBV27 to TRBJ2-3; a possible D gene is TRBD1 (5 bases). Trimming left V 6 bases short and J 4 bases short, with 14 bases between. Germline assignment: CDR1 MNHEY and CDR2 SMNVEV (reference sequence). The CDR3 has 14 residues. In DNA form, the CDR3 reads TGTGCCAGCAGCCCATGGCAGGGATCAGATACGCAGTATTTT. Translation: CASSPWQGSDTQYF.

A remark on this clone: At one boundary the junction diverges from the germline segment, which might be a read error. This sequence joins TRBV25-1 and TRBJ1-1; 8 nucleotides agree with TRBD1. The CDR3 is 14 residues long. Looked up from germline, CDR1 is MGHDK and CDR2 is SYGVNS. The CDR3 is CASSLTGGNSEAFF. The CDR3 DNA reads as TGTGCCAGCAGCCTAACAGGGGGGAACTCTGAAGCTTTCTTT.